The next 4 T cell receptor beta chains were all read from a single sample in a study of cytomegalovirus exposure and HLA in healthy donors. Both 60 Vbeta primers and 13 Jbeta primers went into the PCR. The protocol was immunoSEQ multiplex PCR, while the TCRdb copy is restricted to in-frame clones and leaves out a portion. The table has fewer than 95,000 clones, 55% to 70% seen once. Sequenced material: PBMCs. Source of these receptors: a woman aged 50 to 60 in good health and CMV-seropositive.

The V and J genes are TRBV28 and TRBJ2-7; 8 bases match TRBD1. Germline CDR1 MDHEN, CDR2 SYDVKM. The CDR3 contains 13 residues. Trimming cost V 5 bases and J 5 bases; bases outside gene matches: 5. The CDR3 region has the DNA TGTGCCAGCAGTCCATCAGGGGGCCACGAGCAGTACTTC. This sequence encodes CASSPSGGHEQYF.

This chain uses TRBV11-3 with TRBJ1-6; possible D gene TRBD1, 5 bases. Germline V gene data show CDR1 as SGHNT and CDR2 as YENEEA. The CDR3 length is 17 residues. V was cut by 0 bases and J by 5 bases, with 14 bases left in between. The CDR3 DNA reads as TGTGCCAGCAGCTTAGATAAAGTTCAGGGTAATAATTCACCCCTCCACTTT. Its protein is CASSLDKVQGNNSPLHF.

This clone has a count of ten or more. The rearrangement uses TRBV6-5 and TRBJ1-5, with a weak D call TRBD1 (5 bases). The CDR3 loop spans 13 amino acids. In germline, CDR1 is MNHEY, CDR2 SVGAGI. Trimming stripped 6 bases from V and 2 bases from J, with 8 bases between. The CDR3 DNA reads as TGTGCCAGCAGCGGAGGGGGCAATCAGCCCCAGCATTTT. Translating gives CASSGGGNQPQHF.

The CDR3 loop reads CASSQGGGLNTEAFF. The CDR3 nucleotides are TGCGCCAGCAGCCAAGGGGGGGGGTTGAACACTGAAGCTTTCTTT. The chain uses TRBV4-1 and TRBJ1-1; D is perhaps TRBD1 (5 bases). The CDR3 totals 15 residues. Trimming pared 1 base from V and 0 bases from J, leaving 9 bases between. Germline CDR1 MGHRA, CDR2 YSYEKL.